A single sample gave rise to the 13 T cell receptor beta chains below, sequenced in a study of blood T cell repertoires in COVID-19. This table comes from immunoSEQ multiplex PCR, and its TCRdb copy is limited to in-frame clones, with some not included. The data show 160,000 or so clones, 75% to 85% seen once. Material for sequencing was peripheral blood. The receptor set was obtained from a human donor in a cohort sampled during active COVID-19.

This sequence joins TRBV7-7 and TRBJ2-7; TRBD1 is a possible D gene (6 bases). The germline V and J ends were trimmed by 2 bases and 2 bases, with 13 bases remaining between them. There are 15 residues in the CDR3. From germline, CDR1 is SSHAT and CDR2 FNYEAQ (reference sequence). The CDR3 protein is CASSLLTGPTYEQYF. The CDR3 DNA sequence: TGTGCCAGCAGCTTATTGACAGGCCCAACCTACGAGCAGTACTTC.

The chain recombines TRBV9 with TRBJ2-7; D remains ambiguous. Between the trimmed V and J ends, which lost 2 bases and 1 base, there was a span of 7 bases. The CDR3 loop spans 13 amino acids. Germline values: CDR1 SGDLS, CDR2 YYNGEE. The CDR3 loop reads CASSVDTSYEQYF. The DNA for the CDR3 is TGTGCCAGCAGCGTCGACACATCCTACGAGCAGTACTTC.

CDR3 nucleotide sequence: TGTGCCAGCAGTGAATGGACTAGCGGGATATATGAGCAGTACTTC. As protein: CASSEWTSGIYEQYF. This sequence joins TRBV2 and TRBJ2-7; 12 bases line up with TRBD2. CDR1 is SNHLY and CDR2 is FYNNEI in the germline V gene. This CDR3 is built from 15 residues. V dropped 2 bases and J dropped 7; count of bases not matched to a gene: 6.

This rearrangement joins TRBV9 to TRBJ2-7, with TRBD2 as a possible D gene (7 bases). CDR1 and CDR2 from the germline V gene are SGDLS and YYNGEE. The ends were cut back, 0 bases at V and 7 bases at J, with 17 bases in the middle. CDR3 length: 15 residues. Written as DNA, the CDR3 is TGTGCCAGCAGCGTAGGGGACACTAGCGAGAGGGAGCAGTACTTC. Amino acid sequence: CASSVGDTSEREQYF. The complete variable domain, with remaining parts taken from reference TRBV9 and TRBJ2-7, reads DSGVTQTPKHLITATGQRVTLRCSPRSGDLSVYWYQQSLDQGLQFLIQYYNGEERAKGNILERFSAQQFPDLHSELNLSSLELGDSALYFCASSVGDTSEREQYFGPGTRLTVT.

The V and J genes are TRBV2 and TRBJ2-1, with TRBD2 matching over 8 bases. Germline-derived CDR1 and CDR2 are SNHLY and FYNNEI. The CDR3 runs to 12 residues. V dropped 6 bases and J dropped 9; count of bases not matched to a gene: 4. The CDR3 here is CASRGLVIEQFF. Written as DNA, the CDR3 is TGTGCCAGCAGGGGACTAGTTATTGAGCAGTTCTTC.

This clone turned up a few times. The chain is built from TRBV7-2 and TRBJ1-2, with D perhaps TRBD1 (5 bases). Trimming left V 0 bases short and J 8 bases short, with 13 bases between. The CDR3 is 14 residues long. Germline V gene sequence: CDR1 SGHTA, CDR2 FQGNSA. The CDR3 loop is CASSLAPREGGYTF. CDR3 DNA: TGTGCCAGCAGCTTAGCGCCCAGGGAAGGAGGCTACACCTTC.

The chain links TRBV28 to TRBJ1-2; possible D gene TRBD1, 5 bases. V was cut by 6 bases and J by 5 bases, with 16 bases left in between. Germline V CDR1 and CDR2: MDHEN, SYDVKM. CDR3 length equals 14 residues. The CDR3 is CASRPGGTGYGYTF. The CDR3 region has the DNA TGTGCCAGCAGACCTGGGGGGACGGGATATGGCTACACCTTC.

The chain links TRBV28 to TRBJ2-2, with 11 bases identical to TRBD1. Germline V gene data show CDR1 as MDHEN and CDR2 as SYDVKM. The V gene end was trimmed by 6 bases and the J gene end by 7 bases; junction bases not matched to a gene: 4. There are 14 residues in the CDR3. The CDR3: CASRRTGGFGELFF. CDR3 coding DNA: TGTGCCAGCAGGCGGACAGGGGGCTTCGGGGAGCTGTTTTTT.

The rearrangement links TRBV9 to TRBJ2-1; 12 nucleotides agree with TRBD1. The CDR3 sequence is 16 residues long. From germline, CDR1 is SGDLS and CDR2 YYNGEE. Trimming at V came to 3 bases and at J to 4 bases, leaving 5 bases not matched to a gene. The CDR3 nucleotides read TGTGCCAGCAGCGGGGACAGGGGGCGCGAATACAATGAGCAGTTCTTC. It translates to CASSGDRGREYNEQFF.

The V and J genes are TRBV7-9 and TRBJ2-5; D is perhaps TRBD2 (6 bases). The V and J ends lost 1 base and 4 bases respectively, with 13 bases between them. Germline lookup yields CDR1 SEHNR and CDR2 FQNEAQ (reference sequence). The CDR3 spans 15 residues. CDR3 sequence: CASSLVGRRRETQYF. The CDR3 bases are TGTGCCAGCAGCTTAGTCGGGAGAAGGAGAGAGACCCAGTACTTC.

The chain has TRBV23-1 and TRBJ2-6, with D tentatively TRBD2 (6 bases). TRBV23-1 is an ORF, with its function uncertain. The CDR3 spans 21 residues. Trimming took 11 bases from V and 4 from J, leaving 36 bases between them. As DNA, the CDR3 is TGCGCCTGCTGTCATTTGGCGGGGCGGGCGGGCCGGTGGGAGGGGGCCAACGTCCTGACTTTC. Protein sequence: CACCHLAGRAGRWEGANVLTF.

J is TRBJ1-2 and V is TRBV24-1, with D unclear. The CDR3 has 17 residues. Germline V gene sequence: CDR1 KGHDR, CDR2 SFDVKD. V lost 2 bases, J lost 0 bases, and 15 bases lay in between. The CDR3 loop is CATSDSGWSGPNYGYTF. The CDR3 DNA reads as TGTGCCACCAGTGATTCGGGATGGAGCGGGCCTAACTATGGCTACACCTTC.

V gene TRBV3-1 (or the pseudogene TRBV3-2) combines with J gene TRBJ2-7, with D perhaps matching TRBD1 (6 bases). Germline CDR1 is LGHDT and CDR2 is YNNKEL (reference sequence). The CDR3 runs 15 residues. V gave up 4 bases and J gave up 2 bases, with 15 bases separating them. CDR3: CASSRQGGSPYEQYF. The DNA for the CDR3 is TGTGCCAGCAGCCGCCAAGGGGGTTCCCCCTACGAGCAGTACTTC.